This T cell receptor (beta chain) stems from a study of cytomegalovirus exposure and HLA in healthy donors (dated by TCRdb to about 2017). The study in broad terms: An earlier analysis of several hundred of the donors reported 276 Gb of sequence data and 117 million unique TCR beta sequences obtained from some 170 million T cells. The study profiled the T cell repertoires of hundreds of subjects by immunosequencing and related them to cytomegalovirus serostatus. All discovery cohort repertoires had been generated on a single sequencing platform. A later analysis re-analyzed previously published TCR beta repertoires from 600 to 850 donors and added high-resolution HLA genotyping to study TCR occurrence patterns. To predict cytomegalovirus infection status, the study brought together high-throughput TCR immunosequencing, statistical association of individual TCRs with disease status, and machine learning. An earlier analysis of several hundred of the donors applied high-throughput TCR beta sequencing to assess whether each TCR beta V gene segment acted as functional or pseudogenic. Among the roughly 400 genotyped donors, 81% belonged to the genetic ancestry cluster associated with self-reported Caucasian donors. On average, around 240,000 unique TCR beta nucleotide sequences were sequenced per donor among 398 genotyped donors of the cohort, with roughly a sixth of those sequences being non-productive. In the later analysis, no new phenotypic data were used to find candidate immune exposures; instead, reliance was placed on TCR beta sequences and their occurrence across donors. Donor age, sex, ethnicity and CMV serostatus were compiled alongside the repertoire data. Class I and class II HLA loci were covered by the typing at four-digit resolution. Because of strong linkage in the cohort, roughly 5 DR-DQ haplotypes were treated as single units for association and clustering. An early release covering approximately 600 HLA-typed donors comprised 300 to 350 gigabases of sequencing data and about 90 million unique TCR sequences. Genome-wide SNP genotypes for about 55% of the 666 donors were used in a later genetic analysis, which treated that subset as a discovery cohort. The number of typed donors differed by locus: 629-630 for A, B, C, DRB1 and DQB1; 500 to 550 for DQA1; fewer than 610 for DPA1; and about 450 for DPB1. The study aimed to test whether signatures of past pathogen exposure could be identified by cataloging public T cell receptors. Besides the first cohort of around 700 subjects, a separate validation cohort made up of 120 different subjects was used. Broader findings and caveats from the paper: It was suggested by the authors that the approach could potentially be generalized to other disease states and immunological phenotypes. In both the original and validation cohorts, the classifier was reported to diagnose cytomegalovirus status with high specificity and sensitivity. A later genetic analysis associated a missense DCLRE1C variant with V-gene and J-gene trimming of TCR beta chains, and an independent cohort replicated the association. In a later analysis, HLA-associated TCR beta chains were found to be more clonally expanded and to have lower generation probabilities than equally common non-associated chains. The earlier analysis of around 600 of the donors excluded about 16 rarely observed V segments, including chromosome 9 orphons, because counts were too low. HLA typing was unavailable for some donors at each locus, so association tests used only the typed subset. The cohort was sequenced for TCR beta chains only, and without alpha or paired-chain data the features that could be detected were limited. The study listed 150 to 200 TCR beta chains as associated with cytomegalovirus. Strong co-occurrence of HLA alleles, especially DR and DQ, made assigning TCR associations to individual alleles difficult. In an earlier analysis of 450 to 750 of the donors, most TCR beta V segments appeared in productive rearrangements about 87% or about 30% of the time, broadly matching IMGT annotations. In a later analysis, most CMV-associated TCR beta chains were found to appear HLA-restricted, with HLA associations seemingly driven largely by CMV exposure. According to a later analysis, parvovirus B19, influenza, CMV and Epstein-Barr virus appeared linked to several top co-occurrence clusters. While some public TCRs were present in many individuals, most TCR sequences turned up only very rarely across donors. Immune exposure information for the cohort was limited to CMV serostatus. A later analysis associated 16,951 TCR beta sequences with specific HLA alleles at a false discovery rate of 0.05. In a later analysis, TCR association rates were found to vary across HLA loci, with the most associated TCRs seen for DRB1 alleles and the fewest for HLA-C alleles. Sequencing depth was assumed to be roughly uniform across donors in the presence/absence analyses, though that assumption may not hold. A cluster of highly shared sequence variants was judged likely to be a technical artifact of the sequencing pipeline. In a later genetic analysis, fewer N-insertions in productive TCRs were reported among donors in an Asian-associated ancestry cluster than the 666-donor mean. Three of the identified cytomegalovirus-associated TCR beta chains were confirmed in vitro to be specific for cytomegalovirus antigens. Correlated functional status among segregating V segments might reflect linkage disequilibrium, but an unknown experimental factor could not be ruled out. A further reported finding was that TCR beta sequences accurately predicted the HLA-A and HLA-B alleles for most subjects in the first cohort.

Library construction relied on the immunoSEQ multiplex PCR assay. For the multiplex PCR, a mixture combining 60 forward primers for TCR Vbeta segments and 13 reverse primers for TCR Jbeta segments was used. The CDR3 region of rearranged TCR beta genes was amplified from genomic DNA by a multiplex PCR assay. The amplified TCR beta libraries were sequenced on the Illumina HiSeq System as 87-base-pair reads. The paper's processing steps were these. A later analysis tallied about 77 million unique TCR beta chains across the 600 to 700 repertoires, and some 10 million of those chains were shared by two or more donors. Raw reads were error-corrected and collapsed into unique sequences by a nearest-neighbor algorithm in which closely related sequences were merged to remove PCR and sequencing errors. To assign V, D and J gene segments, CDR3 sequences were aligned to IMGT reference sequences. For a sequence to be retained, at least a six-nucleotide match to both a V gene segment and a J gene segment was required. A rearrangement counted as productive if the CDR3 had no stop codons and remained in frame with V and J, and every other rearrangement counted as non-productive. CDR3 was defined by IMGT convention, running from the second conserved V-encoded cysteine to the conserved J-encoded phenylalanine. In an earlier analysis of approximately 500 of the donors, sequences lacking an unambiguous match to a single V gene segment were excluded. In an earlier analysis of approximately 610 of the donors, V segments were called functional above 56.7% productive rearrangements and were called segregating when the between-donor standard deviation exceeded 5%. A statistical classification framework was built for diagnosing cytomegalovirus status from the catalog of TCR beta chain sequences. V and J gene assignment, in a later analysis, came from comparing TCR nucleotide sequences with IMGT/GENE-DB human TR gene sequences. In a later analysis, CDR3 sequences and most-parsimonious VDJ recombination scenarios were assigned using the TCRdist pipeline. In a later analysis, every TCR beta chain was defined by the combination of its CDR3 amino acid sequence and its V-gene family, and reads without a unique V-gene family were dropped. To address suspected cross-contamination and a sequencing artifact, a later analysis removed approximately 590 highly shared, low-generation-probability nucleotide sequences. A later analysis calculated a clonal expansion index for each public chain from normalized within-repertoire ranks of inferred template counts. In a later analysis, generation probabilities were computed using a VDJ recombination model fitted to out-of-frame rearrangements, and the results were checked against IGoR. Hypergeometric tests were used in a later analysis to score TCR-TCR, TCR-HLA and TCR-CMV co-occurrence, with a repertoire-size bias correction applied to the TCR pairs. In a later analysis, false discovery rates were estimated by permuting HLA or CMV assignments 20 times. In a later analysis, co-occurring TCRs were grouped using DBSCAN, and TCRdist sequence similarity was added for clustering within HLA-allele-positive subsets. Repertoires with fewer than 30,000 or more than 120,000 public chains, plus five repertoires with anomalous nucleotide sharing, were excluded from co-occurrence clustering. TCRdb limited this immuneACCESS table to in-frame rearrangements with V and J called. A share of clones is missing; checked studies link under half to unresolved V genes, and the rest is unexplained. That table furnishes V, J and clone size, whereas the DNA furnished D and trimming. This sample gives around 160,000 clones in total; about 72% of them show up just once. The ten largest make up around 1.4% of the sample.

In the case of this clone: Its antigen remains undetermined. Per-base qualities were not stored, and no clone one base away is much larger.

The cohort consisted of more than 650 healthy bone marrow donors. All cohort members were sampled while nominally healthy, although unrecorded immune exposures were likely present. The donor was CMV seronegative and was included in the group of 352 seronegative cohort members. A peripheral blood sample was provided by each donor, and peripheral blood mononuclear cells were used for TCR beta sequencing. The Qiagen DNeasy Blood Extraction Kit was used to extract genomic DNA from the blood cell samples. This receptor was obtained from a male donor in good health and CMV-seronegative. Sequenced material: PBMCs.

The sequence in DNA is TGTGCCAGCAGTTTAGGTCCGGGCTCCTACGAGCAGTACTTC. It specifies CASSLGPGSYEQYF. The chain is made from TRBV27 and TRBJ2-7, with the D gene not confidently named. Inclusive of the bounding cysteine and phenylalanine, the CDR3 is 14 residues long. CDR3 DNA only is kept here, 42 bases in frame from base 1. The germline V gene (reference sequence) supplies CDR1 MNHEY and CDR2 SMNVEV. V is shortened by 2 bases, J by 0 bases, and the region joining them spans 8 bases.